The text below deals with one T cell receptor (beta chain). The data were obtained in a study of OX40 agonist ivuxolimab in advanced cancers. Background on the study: Patients received the agonistic anti-OX40 (CD134) antibody ivuxolimab. Aged roughly 20 to 79 with a mean of approximately 57 years, they were around 85% male.

V lost 1 base to trimming and J lost 0 bases, with 10 bases between them. Germline V gene data show CDR1 as SGHAT and CDR2 as FQDESV (reference sequence). CDR3 length: 15 residues. Libraries were prepared by immunoSEQ multiplex PCR; TCRdb keeps only in-frame clonotypes and omits some of them. Here the sample spans about 79,000 clones, around 92% being singletons. This sequence was found in an adult with an advanced solid tumor such as melanoma, head and neck, liver or kidney cancer. Specimen: CD4+ or CD8+ T cells sorted from blood, collected in a trial of the OX40 agonist ivuxolimab. V usage is TRBV11-1 and J usage is TRBJ2-7, with D unclear. The CDR3 sequence is CASSLGLGSSYEQYF. CDR3 nucleotide sequence: TGTGCCAGCAGCTTAGGGCTGGGTTCCTCCTACGAGCAGTACTTC.